The 19 T cell receptor beta chains below come from one sample, sequenced in a study of T cell repertoires in cytomegalovirus infection. TCRdb re-called the reads through MiXCR, storing one row per CDR3 protein. The sample shows more than 500,000 distinct CDR3 sequences, about 15% of them seen only once. Sequences were obtained from CD8+ T cells from PBMCs. Receptor source: a human donor in good health (CMV status not recorded). Some clones in this sample may be carry-over from other donors' samples.

This clonotype was picked up many times. This chain joins TRBV25-1 and TRBJ2-1; D uncertain. The CDR3 runs to 13 residues. Germline lookup yields CDR1 MGHDK and CDR2 SYGVNS. V was cut by 2 bases and J by 7 bases, with 9 bases left in between. The CDR3: CASSEGWVNEQFF. Here the CDR3 DNA reads TGTGCCAGCAGTGAAGGCTGGGTTAATGAGCAGTTCTTC.

At least ten counts were recorded for this clonotype. The chain recombines TRBV15 with TRBJ1-4, with 8 bases matching TRBD1. The CDR3 has 14 amino acids. The trim removed 5 bases at V and 7 bases at J, leaving 6 bases unmatched. Germline values: CDR1 LNHNV, CDR2 YYDKDF (reference sequence). CDR3 sequence: CATSRQGLTEKLFF. The DNA of the CDR3 is TGTGCCACCAGCCGACAGGGGCTCACTGAAAAACTGTTTTTT.

At least ten counts were recorded for this clonotype. V and J are TRBV7-9 and TRBJ1-2; TRBD1 is a possible D gene (6 bases). The CDR3 consists of 13 residues. Trimming left V 5 bases short and J 6 bases short, with 13 bases between. CDR1 is SEHNR and CDR2 is FQNEAQ in the germline V gene (reference sequence). CDR3 nucleotides: TGTGCCAGCAGCCGAGGGGGGGCCGATGGCTACACCTTC. Residues: CASSRGGADGYTF. Full variable domain (rest looked up from reference TRBV7-9 and TRBJ1-2): DTGVSQNPRHKITKRGQNVTFRCDPISEHNRLYWYRQTLGQGPEFLTYFQNEAQLEKSRLLSDRFSAERPKGSFSTLEIQRTEQGDSAMYLCASSRGGADGYTFGSGTRLTVV.

With respect to this clonotype: Lacking the conserved final phenylalanine or tryptophan, this CDR3 likely reflects a read error. The DNA is omitted, as the CDR3 cannot be located on it reliably, and the CDR3 follows TCRdb's listing. V usage is TRBV4-2 and J usage is TRBJ2-1; TRBD2, the table's D call, was not compared with the DNA. Looked up from germline, CDR1 is LGHNA and CDR2 is YNFKEQ. Counting both end residues, the CDR3 totals 16 amino acids. The CDR3 spells CASSQDELAGGHEQLL.

DNA of the CDR3: TGTGCCAGCAGCCAAGGAAGCCAGAGGAATAGGGCCTACGAGCAGTACTTC. This gives the protein CASSQGSQRNRAYEQYF. V gene TRBV4-2 combines with J gene TRBJ2-7, with D uncertain. V lost 1 base, J lost 2 bases, and 18 bases lay in between. Germline CDR1 is LGHNA and CDR2 is YNFKEQ. This CDR3 is built from 17 residues.

The chain has TRBV9 and TRBJ1-3; 7 bases line up with TRBD1. This CDR3 contains 17 residues. The germline V gene encodes CDR1 SGDLS and CDR2 YYNGEE. With 0 bases clipped from V and 2 bases from J, the junction kept 8 bases outside the gene matches. For the CDR3, the DNA is TGTGCCAGCAGCGTAGAGGGGGCAGGGGGTGCTGGAAACACCATATATTTT. Protein sequence: CASSVEGAGGAGNTIYF.

The V gene is TRBV27, the J gene TRBJ2-3; D is unclear. Trimming stripped 6 bases from V and 9 bases from J, with 10 bases between. This CDR3 is 11 amino acids long. Germline V gene lookup returns CDR1 MNHEY and CDR2 SMNVEV (reference sequence). In nucleotides, the CDR3 is TGTGCCAGCAGGAGTCTGGGAACGCAGTATTTT. Translated, it gives CASRSLGTQYF.

The J gene is TRBJ2-2, the V gene TRBV20-1; maybe TRBD2 (6 bases). The CDR3 runs 15 residues. The V end was cut by 2 bases, the J end by 2 bases, with 12 bases between. Germline-derived CDR1 and CDR2 are DFQATT and SNEGSKA (reference sequence). The CDR3 loop is CSARNLDYNTGELFF. As DNA, the CDR3 is TGCAGTGCTAGAAACCTGGACTACAACACCGGGGAGCTGTTTTTT.

This clonotype was observed a handful of times. This chain links TRBV28 with TRBJ2-3; D call uncertain. CDR1 and CDR2 from the germline V gene are MDHEN and SYDVKM. Trimming removed 7 bases at V and 0 bases at J, with 8 bases between. This CDR3 is 13 amino acids long. The CDR3 sequence is CASNRPSTDTQYF. Here the CDR3 DNA reads TGTGCCAGCAACCGGCCAAGCACAGATACGCAGTATTTT. Filled out from reference TRBV28 and TRBJ2-3, the complete variable domain reads DVKVTQSSRYLVKRTGEKVFLECVQDMDHENMFWYRQDPGLGLRLIYFSYDVKMKEKGDIPEGYSVSREKKERFSLILESASTNQTSMYLCASNRPSTDTQYFGPGTRLTVL.

This clonotype occurred many times. The chain is built from TRBV6-5 and TRBJ1-2; tentative D call: TRBD1 (6 bases). The germline V and J ends were trimmed by 0 bases and 3 bases, with 11 bases remaining between them. This CDR3 is built from 15 residues. Germline-derived CDR1 and CDR2 are MNHEY and SVGAGI. The chain's CDR3 is CASSYSGGGDYGYTF. Written as DNA, the CDR3 is TGTGCCAGCAGTTACTCAGGGGGAGGTGACTATGGCTACACCTTC.

The V call is TRBV9, the J call TRBJ2-1, with D maybe TRBD2 (5 bases). V was cut by 2 bases and J by 0 bases, with 15 bases left in between. CDR3 length: 17 amino acids. Germline assignment: CDR1 SGDLS and CDR2 YYNGEE. CDR3 bases: TGTGCCAGCAGCGTGGGAGATAGCGCCCGCTCCTACAATGAGCAGTTCTTC. Its protein product is CASSVGDSARSYNEQFF. Full variable domain (outside the CDR3, taken from reference TRBV9 and TRBJ2-1): DSGVTQTPKHLITATGQRVTLRCSPRSGDLSVYWYQQSLDQGLQFLIQYYNGEERAKGNILERFSAQQFPDLHSELNLSSLELGDSALYFCASSVGDSARSYNEQFFGPGTRLTVL.

In this sample, this clonotype turned up many times. The chain recombines TRBV7-3 with TRBJ1-2; D possibly corresponds to TRBD1 (6 bases). The CDR3 runs 13 residues. The germline V and J ends were trimmed by 6 bases and 7 bases, with 15 bases remaining between them. CDR1 is SGHTA and CDR2 is FQGTGA in the germline V gene. The CDR3 DNA sequence: TGTGCCAGCAGTTTACAGGGAAGGGGTGGCTACACCTTC. This sequence encodes CASSLQGRGGYTF. Full variable domain (missing parts from reference TRBV7-3 and TRBJ1-2): GAGVSQTPSNKVTEKGKYVELRCDPISGHTALYWYRQSLGQGPEFLIYFQGTGAADDSGLPNDRFFAVRPEGSVSTLKIQRTERGDSAVYLCASSLQGRGGYTFGSGTRLTVV.

This chain connects TRBV5-4 to TRBJ2-7, with D perhaps TRBD1 (5 bases). V was pared by 0 bases and J by 4 bases, with 11 bases between. The CDR3 covers 14 residues. CDR1 is SGHNT, CDR2 YYREEE, per germline (reference sequence). The CDR3 sequence is CASSLDSGWYEQYF. In nucleotides, the CDR3 is TGTGCCAGCAGCTTGGATTCAGGGTGGTACGAGCAGTACTTC.

This clonotype was counted many times. The chain's CDR3 is CASSQEPGGYHEQYF. CDR3 bases: TGTGCCAGCAGCCAAGAACCAGGGGGCTATCACGAGCAGTACTTC. The rearrangement uses TRBV14 and TRBJ2-7; 8 bases line up with TRBD1. The trim removed 0 bases at V and 5 bases at J, leaving 6 bases unmatched. Germline V gene data show CDR1 as SGHDN and CDR2 as FVKESK. The length of the CDR3 is 15 residues.

For the CDR3, the DNA is TGTGCCAGCAGCTTAACCGGGACCGATAAAGAGACCCAGTACTTC. It is translated as CASSLTGTDKETQYF. This chain uses TRBV7-9 with TRBJ2-5; D is possibly TRBD1 or TRBD2 (5 bases each). CDR3 size: 15 residues. Germline V gives CDR1 SEHNR, CDR2 FQNEAQ (reference sequence). V was trimmed by 2 bases and J by 3 bases, leaving 13 bases between them.

There are many counts of this clonotype. The rearrangement joins TRBV7-8 to TRBJ1-2; TRBD1 matches 10 bases. Germline loops: CDR1 SGHVS, CDR2 FQNEAQ. Trimming cost V 4 bases and J 2 bases; bases outside gene matches: 4. The CDR3 is made up of 15 amino acids. The CDR3, as DNA: TGTGCCAGCAGCTCTGACAGGGGGCGGAACTATGGCTACACCTTC. Translating it yields CASSSDRGRNYGYTF.

The CDR3 region is CAINPGTNTEAFF. In DNA, the CDR3 is TGTGCCATCAATCCCGGTACCAACACTGAAGCTTTCTTT. The chain has TRBV10-3 and TRBJ1-1; no firm D call. CDR1 is ENHRY and CDR2 is SYGVKD in the germline V gene. The CDR3 length is 13 residues. Deletions cut 7 bases from V and 2 bases from J, with 11 bases between.

The chain carries TRBV27 and TRBJ1-6; weak D call: TRBD1 (6 bases). Trimming took off 4 bases at V and 11 bases at J, with 18 bases between the two ends. The CDR3 loop spans 15 amino acids. Germline V gene data show CDR1 as MNHEY and CDR2 as SMNVEV (reference sequence). The CDR3 here is CASSSTGSIGTPLHF. CDR3 coding DNA: TGTGCCAGCAGTTCAACAGGGTCCATAGGAACACCCCTCCACTTT.

The gene calls are TRBV15 and TRBJ2-2; TRBD2 agrees at 13 bases. Germline CDR1 LNHNV, CDR2 YYDKDF (reference sequence). The CDR3 contains 17 residues. With 6 bases clipped from V and 1 base from J, the junction kept 5 bases outside the gene matches. In DNA form, the CDR3 reads TGTGCCACCAGGTGGACTAGCGGGAGCGAGAACACCGGGGAGCTGTTTTTT. Protein product: CATRWTSGSENTGELFF.